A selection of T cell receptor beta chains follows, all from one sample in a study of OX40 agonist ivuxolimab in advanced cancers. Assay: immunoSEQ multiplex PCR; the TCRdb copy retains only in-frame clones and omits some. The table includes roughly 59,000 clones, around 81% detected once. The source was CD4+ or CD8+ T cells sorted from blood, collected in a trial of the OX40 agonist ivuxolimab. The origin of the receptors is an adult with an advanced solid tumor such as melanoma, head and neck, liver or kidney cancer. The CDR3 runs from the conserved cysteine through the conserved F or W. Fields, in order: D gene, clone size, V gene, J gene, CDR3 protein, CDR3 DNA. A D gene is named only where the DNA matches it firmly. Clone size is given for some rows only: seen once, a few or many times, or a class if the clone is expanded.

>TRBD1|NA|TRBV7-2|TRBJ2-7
CASSARQGDEQYF
TGTGCCAGCAGCGCGCGACAGGGAGACGAGCAGTACTTC
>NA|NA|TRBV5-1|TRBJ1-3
CASSLESSGNTIYF
TGCGCCAGCAGCTTGGAGAGCTCTGGAAACACCATATATTTT
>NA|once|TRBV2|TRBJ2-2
CASSEGAGYTGELFF
TGTGCCAGCAGTGAAGGGGCAGGGTACACCGGGGAGCTGTTTTTT
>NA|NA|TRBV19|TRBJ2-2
CASSEWGPGTGELFF
TGTGCCAGTAGTGAGTGGGGGCCCGGCACCGGGGAGCTGTTTTTT
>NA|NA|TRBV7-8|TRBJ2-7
CASSRGGAAGDEQYF
TGTGCCAGCAGCAGGGGGGGGGCGGCGGGTGACGAGCAGTACTTC
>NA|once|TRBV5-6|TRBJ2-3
CASSHDREDTQYF
TGTGCCAGCAGCCACGACCGGGAAGATACGCAGTATTTT
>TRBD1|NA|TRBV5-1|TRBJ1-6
CASSFAIDRGSSPLHF
TGCGCCAGCAGCTTCGCAATCGACAGGGGCTCTTCACCCCTCCACTTT
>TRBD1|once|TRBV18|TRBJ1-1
CASRTGRRDTEAFF
TGTGCCAGCAGGACAGGGAGGAGGGACACTGAAGCTTTCTTT
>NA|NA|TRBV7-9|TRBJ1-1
CASSLLMANTEAFF
TGTGCCAGCAGCTTATTGATGGCTAACACTGAAGCTTTCTTT
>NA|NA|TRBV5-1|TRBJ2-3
CASSLEGGGVPSDTQYF
TGCGCCAGCAGCTTGGAAGGTGGGGGAGTCCCGTCGGATACGCAGTATTTT
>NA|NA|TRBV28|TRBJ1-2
CASISGGTNYGYTF
TGTGCCAGCATATCTGGCGGTACTAACTATGGCTACACCTTC
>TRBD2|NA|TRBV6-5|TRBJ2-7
CASSYSSGGVYEQYF
TGTGCCAGCAGTTACTCTAGCGGGGGGGTCTACGAGCAGTACTTC
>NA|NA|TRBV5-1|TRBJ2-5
CASSLGLGETQYF
TGCGCCAGCAGCTTAGGGTTGGGAGAGACCCAGTACTTC
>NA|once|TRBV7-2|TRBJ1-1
CASSLGENTEAFF
TGTGCCAGCAGCTTAGGAGAGAACACTGAAGCTTTCTTT
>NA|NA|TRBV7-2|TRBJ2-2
CASSLYELSSGELFF
TGTGCCAGCAGCTTATACGAGTTATCCTCCGGGGAGCTGTTTTTT
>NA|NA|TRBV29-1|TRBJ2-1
CSVQSRIRASTLSSYNEQFF
TGCAGCGTTCAATCCCGGATACGGGCTTCTACTCTGAGCTCCTACAATGAGCAGTTCTTC
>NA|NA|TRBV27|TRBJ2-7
CASRSTGQRVYEQYF
TGTGCCAGCAGATCTACGGGACAAAGGGTCTACGAGCAGTACTTC
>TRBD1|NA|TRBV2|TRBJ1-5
CASVKDRVDQPQHF
TGTGCCAGCGTTAAGGACAGGGTGGATCAGCCCCAGCATTTT
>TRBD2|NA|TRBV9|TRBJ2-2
CASSARLAATGELFF
TGTGCCAGCAGCGCCAGACTAGCGGCAACCGGGGAGCTGTTTTTT
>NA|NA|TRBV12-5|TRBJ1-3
CASGLVMGRAGNTIYF
TGTGCTAGTGGTTTGGTAATGGGAAGGGCCGGAAACACCATATATTTT
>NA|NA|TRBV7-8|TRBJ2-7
CASSLGRGNYEQYF
TGTGCCAGCAGCTTAGGTCGGGGGAACTACGAGCAGTACTTC
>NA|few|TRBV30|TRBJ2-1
CAWSVRANEQFF
TGTGCCTGGAGTGTACGGGCGAATGAGCAGTTCTTC
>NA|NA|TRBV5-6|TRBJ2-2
CASSFGFTGELFF
TGTGCCAGCAGCTTTGGTTTCACCGGGGAGCTGTTTTTT
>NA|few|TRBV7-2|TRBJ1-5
CASSPTGGNQPQHF
TGTGCCAGCAGCCCCACGGGGGGAAATCAGCCCCAGCATTTT
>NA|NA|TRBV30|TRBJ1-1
CAWSWKSREAFF
TGTGCCTGGAGTTGGAAGTCACGTGAAGCTTTCTTT